Below, 20 T cell receptor beta chains from the same sample are listed, as sequenced in a study of chemoradiotherapy in HPV16-positive cancers. Clones were read by immunoSEQ multiplex PCR, and TCRdb kept only the in-frame ones, dropping some. This sample has 8,000 to 9,000 clones; approximately 91% occur once, and the top ten carry about 4%. The input for sequencing was blood, taken from a patient who underwent chemoradiotherapy. The receptors shown here come from a human donor with HPV-associated anogenital cancer.

This chain joins TRBV14 and TRBJ1-2, with D unclear. Germline lookup yields CDR1 SGHDN and CDR2 FVKESK. V was cut by 4 bases and J by 5 bases, with 11 bases left in between. CDR3 size: 13 residues. DNA of the CDR3: TGTGCCAGCAGCCCCGCGTCTTGGTATGGCTACACCTTC. This encodes CASSPASWYGYTF.

The chain links TRBV6-1 to TRBJ2-5; D call uncertain. The CDR3 extends over 17 amino acids. The ends were cut back, 1 base at V and 1 base at J, with 16 bases in the middle. Germline CDR1 is MNHNS and CDR2 is SASEGT. CDR3 in DNA: TGTGCCAGCAGTGAAGTGATTTTTGGCCTTACCCAAGAGACCCAGTACTTC. Residues: CASSEVIFGLTQETQYF.

The rearrangement joins TRBV10-1 to TRBJ2-1, with TRBD2 matching 8 bases. V lost 5 bases, J lost 7 bases, and 10 bases stayed unmatched. The CDR3 loop spans 15 amino acids. Per the germline V gene, CDR1 is WNHNN and CDR2 is SYGVQD (reference sequence). The CDR3, as DNA: TGCGCCAGCAGTAGACGGGGGGGCCTCAGGAATGAGCAGTTCTTC. Protein sequence: CASSRRGGLRNEQFF.

V gene TRBV30 combines with J gene TRBJ2-2, with 14 bases identical to TRBD2. The CDR3 has 15 residues. V lost 7 bases to trimming and J lost 0 bases; unmatched junction nucleotides: 1. Germline V lookup: CDR1 GTSNPN, CDR2 SVGIG (reference sequence). The CDR3 bases are TGTGCCTTGACTAGCGGGGGGGCGAACACCGGGGAGCTGTTTTTT. Translated: CALTSGGANTGELFF.

The V and J genes are TRBV29-1 and TRBJ2-7, with 10 bases fitting TRBD1. V lost 6 bases to trimming and J lost 7 bases; unmatched junction nucleotides: 6. There are 12 residues in the CDR3. Germline V gives CDR1 SQVTM, CDR2 ANQGSEA. The chain's CDR3 is CSVPGQGWEQYF. The CDR3 DNA sequence: TGCAGCGTCCCGGGACAGGGGTGGGAGCAGTACTTC.

The chain carries TRBV6-4 and TRBJ2-1; 13 bases align to TRBD2. The V gene's germline CDR1 is MRHNA and CDR2 SNTAGT. With V trimmed by 4 bases and J by 8 bases, 5 bases remained unmatched. This CDR3 has 15 residues. CDR3 sequence: CASSGLAGGGHEQFF. The CDR3 DNA follows: TGTGCCAGCAGTGGACTAGCGGGAGGTGGCCATGAGCAGTTCTTC.

As concerns this clone: The DNA is omitted, as the CDR3 cannot be located on it reliably, and the CDR3 follows TCRdb's listing. This chain joins TRBV6-5 and TRBJ1-1; the DNA was not compared with TRBD1, the D call given in the table. Germline-derived CDR1 and CDR2 are MNHEY and SVGAGI. The CDR3 sequence runs 12 residues, both termini included. Here the CDR3 reads CASRFGQGATFF.

The chain recombines TRBV13 with TRBJ1-2; D unclear. Trimming left V 5 bases short and J 0 bases short, with 13 bases between. CDR1 is PRHDT and CDR2 is FYEKMQ in the germline V gene (reference sequence). The CDR3 is 15 amino acids. CDR3 bases: TGTGCCAGCAGCCGCTCGGTGGACCCTAACTATGGCTACACCTTC. Its protein product is CASSRSVDPNYGYTF.

The chain uses TRBV2 and TRBJ1-5; a weak D match, TRBD1 (6 bases). CDR3 length equals 15 residues. V was cut by 6 bases and J by 11 bases, with 23 bases left in between. The germline CDR1 and CDR2 sequences are SNHLY and FYNNEI. The CDR3 sequence is CASSPQGGPGLTQHF. CDR3 DNA: TGTGCCAGCAGCCCACAGGGAGGGCCCGGATTGACCCAGCATTTT.

The chain links TRBV11-2 to TRBJ1-6; 8 bases map to TRBD1. This CDR3 has 15 amino acids. The junction had 13 bases not matched to a gene; V was cut back by 2 bases and J by 16 bases. Germline V CDR1 and CDR2: SGHAT, FQNNGV. CDR3 bases: TGTGCCAGCAGCTTATATGGACAGGGCTTCGTAGGGCTCCACTTT. Encoded protein: CASSLYGQGFVGLHF.

A few counts support this clone. J is TRBJ2-7 and V is TRBV27; no clear D gene. CDR3 size: 13 residues. The germline gives CDR1 MNHEY, CDR2 SMNVEV (reference sequence). Trimming took off 3 bases at V and 2 bases at J, with 8 bases between the two ends. The CDR3 DNA follows: TGTGCCAGCAGTTTGGGGTCCACCTACGAGCAGTACTTC. Translation gives CASSLGSTYEQYF.

The chain uses TRBV6-4 and TRBJ2-3, with TRBD1 identical over 9 bases. Germline V gene lookup returns CDR1 MRHNA and CDR2 SNTAGT. This CDR3 comprises 13 residues. The CDR3, as DNA: TGTCCCCTACAGGGGGCTAAGGCAGATACGCAGTATTTT. This translates into CPLQGAKADTQYF.

In this sample, this clone turned up once. The chain combines TRBV7-9 with TRBJ1-1; D is uncertain. Trimming took off 1 base at V and 3 bases at J, with 12 bases between the two ends. CDR3 length: 15 amino acids. Germline loops: CDR1 SEHNR, CDR2 FQNEAQ (reference sequence). CDR3 nucleotides: TGTGCCAGCAGCTTAGTAATGGGAAGGGACACTGAAGCTTTCTTT. It encodes CASSLVMGRDTEAFF.

The V call is TRBV19, the J call TRBJ2-3; perhaps TRBD2 as D (6 bases). With 4 bases removed from V and 2 bases from J, the gap between germline ends came to 10 bases. The length of the CDR3 is 14 residues. Germline CDR1 LNHDA, CDR2 SQIVND (reference sequence). The CDR3 nucleotides read TGTGCCAGTAGTACCACGGGAGTCACAGATACGCAGTATTTT. As protein: CASSTTGVTDTQYF.

This rearrangement joins TRBV18 to TRBJ2-2; the D gene could be TRBD1 or TRBD2 (5 bases each). The germline V and J ends were trimmed by 3 bases and 7 bases, with 12 bases remaining between them. Looked up from germline, CDR1 is KGHSH and CDR2 is LQKENI. The CDR3 contains 14 residues. CDR3 sequence: CASSPGTDGGELFF. The CDR3 DNA reads TGTGCCAGCTCACCTGGGACGGATGGCGGGGAGCTGTTTTTT.

J is TRBJ1-2 and V is TRBV30; 9 positions match TRBD1. The CDR3 sequence is 16 residues long. Germline CDR1 GTSNPN, CDR2 SVGIG (reference sequence). V shed 1 base, J shed 5 bases, and the junction held 11 bases outside the gene matches. The CDR3 DNA sequence: TGTGCCTGGAGTGACGGAATCACCGGGACAGGGTATGGCTACACCTTC. Its translation: CAWSDGITGTGYGYTF.

The chain recombines TRBV28 with TRBJ2-1, with D maybe TRBD2 (6 bases). Germline CDR1 is MDHEN and CDR2 is SYDVKM. The V gene lost 4 bases and the J gene lost 0 bases, with 13 bases spanning the gap. The CDR3 has 16 amino acids. CDR3: CASSSAGRSSYNEQFF. In DNA, the CDR3 is TGTGCCAGCAGTTCGGCGGGAAGGAGCTCCTACAATGAGCAGTTCTTC. Complete variable domain (other parts from reference TRBV28 and TRBJ2-1): DVKVTQSSRYLVKRTGEKVFLECVQDMDHENMFWYRQDPGLGLRLIYFSYDVKMKEKGDIPEGYSVSREKKERFSLILESASTNQTSMYLCASSSAGRSSYNEQFFGPGTRLTVL.

The chain employs TRBV6-5 and TRBJ1-1; the D gene is possibly TRBD1 (5 bases). The germline gives CDR1 MNHEY, CDR2 SVGAGI. Trimming took 5 bases from V and 4 from J, leaving 11 bases between them. The CDR3 has 13 amino acids. The CDR3 region is CASSRGAGTEAFF. CDR3 bases: TGTGCCAGCAGTAGAGGGGCTGGCACTGAAGCTTTCTTT.

V gene TRBV27 combines with J gene TRBJ2-3; D not resolved. The germline CDR1 and CDR2 sequences are MNHEY and SMNVEV (reference sequence). The CDR3 runs to 13 residues. Trimming took 2 bases from V and 3 from J, leaving 6 bases between them. Here the CDR3 DNA reads TGTGCCAGCAGTTTAGCAGGAACAGATACGCAGTATTTT. Translating it yields CASSLAGTDTQYF.

This rearrangement joins TRBV28 to TRBJ2-3; 8 positions match TRBD2. Germline V gives CDR1 MDHEN, CDR2 SYDVKM. The V and J ends lost 5 bases and 0 bases, in that order; junction bases with no gene match: 4. The CDR3 totals 15 residues. This chain's CDR3 is CASSSGSSSTDTQYF. The CDR3 DNA sequence: TGTGCCAGCAGTAGCGGGAGCTCTAGCACAGATACGCAGTATTTT.